Below are 25 T cell receptor beta chains sequenced from a single sample in a study of T cells in Graves' hyperthyroidism and ophthalmopathy. Amplified TCR beta CDR3 regions derived from RNA transcripts. The study used the HTBI primer set for a first-round RT-PCR of the TCR CDR3. From the multiplex PCR reads, TCRdb called clonotypes with MiXCR, one entry per CDR3 protein. The table includes some 380,000 distinct CDR3 sequences, approximately 13% detected once. The source material was blood. The receptors were sampled from a man younger than 40 with Graves' hyperthyroidism that later progressed to Graves' ophthalmopathy.

The chain links TRBV19 to TRBJ2-2; D is unclear. This CDR3 comprises 13 residues. In germline, CDR1 is LNHDA, CDR2 SQIVND (reference sequence). V was pared by 10 bases and J by 4 bases, with 13 bases between. CDR3 DNA: TGTGCCACATTGCAGGATCTCACCGGGGAGCTGTTTTTT. It yields the protein CATLQDLTGELFF. Drawing the rest from reference TRBV19 and TRBJ2-2, the complete variable domain is DGGITQSPKYLFRKEGQNVTLSCEQNLNHDAMYWYRQDPGQGLRLIYYSQIVNDFQKGDIAEGYSVSREKKESFPLTVTSAQKNPTAFYLCATLQDLTGELFFGEGSRLTVL.

This clonotype was observed many times. The chain couples TRBV6-5 to TRBJ1-1, with 7 bases lining up with TRBD1. The CDR3 extends over 14 amino acids. CDR1 MNHEY and CDR2 SVGAGI come from the germline V gene. Trimming took 2 bases from V and 4 from J; bases not matched to a gene: 4. CDR3 sequence: CASSYDSGGTEAFF. The CDR3 nucleotides are TGTGCCAGCAGTTACGACTCAGGGGGCACTGAAGCTTTCTTT.

This chain uses TRBV7-9 with TRBJ2-1; D perhaps matches TRBD1 (5 bases). The CDR3 runs 12 residues. Trimming removed 2 bases from V and 9 bases from J, with 8 bases in between. Germline lookup yields CDR1 SEHNR and CDR2 FQNEAQ (reference sequence). This CDR3 reads CASSLQGGEQFF. Here the CDR3 DNA reads TGTGCCAGCAGCTTACAGGGTGGTGAGCAGTTCTTC.

This rearrangement joins TRBV6-1 to TRBJ1-5, with D uncertain. Trimming shortened V by 9 bases and J by 1 base, and 1 base separated the two germline ends. This CDR3 has 10 residues. The V gene's germline CDR1 is MNHNS and CDR2 SASEGT. The CDR3 nucleotides are TGTGCCAGGAGCAATCAGCCCCAGCATTTT. This gives the protein CARSNQPQHF.

The chain recombines TRBV7-2 with TRBJ1-3; TRBD1 might be the D (5 bases). The V end was cut by 3 bases, the J end by 0 bases, with 15 bases between. The CDR3 has 17 amino acids. From germline, CDR1 is SGHTA and CDR2 FQGNSA. CDR3 sequence (DNA): TGTGCCAGCAGCTTCAAGGGGCAGCTAAACTCTGGAAACACCATATATTTT. It yields the protein CASSFKGQLNSGNTIYF. Combining the CDR3 with reference TRBV7-2 and TRBJ1-3 gives the whole variable domain GAGVSQSPSNKVTEKGKDVELRCDPISGHTALYWYRQSLGQGLEFLIYFQGNSAPDKSGLPSDRFSAERTGGSVSTLTIQRTQQEDSAVYLCASSFKGQLNSGNTIYFGEGSWLTVV.

At least ten counts were recorded for this clonotype. The chain links TRBV2 to TRBJ1-1; D gene ambiguous. The germline V gene has CDR1 SNHLY and CDR2 FYNNEI. Trimming cost V 8 bases and J 1 base, with 14 bases left between them. The CDR3 has 14 residues. CDR3 amino acids: CASGVGRQNTEAFF. The CDR3 DNA reads TGTGCCAGCGGCGTTGGGCGGCAGAACACTGAAGCTTTCTTT.

This sequence joins TRBV6-4 and TRBJ2-3; D unresolved. Germline values: CDR1 MRHNA, CDR2 SNTAGT. The V end lost 2 bases, the J end lost 0 bases, and 6 bases lay between the germline ends. CDR3 size: 14 residues. CDR3 in DNA: TGTGCCAGCAGTGACCGACCTAGCACAGATACGCAGTATTTT. Its translation: CASSDRPSTDTQYF.

This clonotype was detected only a few times. The genes are TRBV6-5 and TRBJ2-2; 10 bases line up with TRBD1. The V segment lost 2 bases and the J segment 4 bases; nucleotides outside the gene matches: 4. Germline V gene data show CDR1 as MNHEY and CDR2 as SVGAGI. The CDR3 totals 16 residues. CDR3 in amino acids: CASSYGQGGITGELFF. CDR3 nucleotide sequence: TGTGCCAGCAGTTACGGACAGGGGGGAATCACCGGGGAGCTGTTTTTT.

The chain uses TRBV7-9 and TRBJ1-2; D call uncertain. The CDR3 runs to 16 residues. The V gene's germline CDR1 is SEHNR and CDR2 FQNEAQ (reference sequence). V lost 4 bases, J lost 0 bases, and 15 bases lay in between. The CDR3 DNA reads TGTGCCAGCAGCTCCCCAGGCAAGAGTACTAACTATGGCTACACCTTC. It specifies CASSSPGKSTNYGYTF.

This clonotype was seen a few times. The CDR3 DNA sequence: TGCGCCAGCAGCAGTTGGGGGGGTGAGAATGAAAAACTGTTTTTT. Its translation is CASSSWGGENEKLFF. The V gene is TRBV5-1, the J gene TRBJ1-4; D might be TRBD1 (5 bases). CDR3 length: 15 residues. Per germline, CDR1 SGHRS and CDR2 YFSETQ. The germline V and J ends were trimmed by 4 bases and 5 bases, with 15 bases remaining between them.

V gene TRBV28 combines with J gene TRBJ2-3, with 9 bases that match TRBD2. Germline CDR1 is MDHEN and CDR2 is SYDVKM. This CDR3 comprises 18 residues. Trimming removed 2 bases from V and 7 bases from J; junction bases left unmatched: 16. In DNA, the CDR3 is TGTGCCAGCAGTTTACGCCGACTAGCGCGGGGGGGGGAACATACGCAGTATTTT. Protein: CASSLRRLARGGEHTQYF.

This clonotype was counted ten times or more. The genes are TRBV2 and TRBJ1-5; 7 positions match TRBD1. V shed 3 bases and J 0 bases; nucleotides not matched to a gene: 14. Germline assignment: CDR1 SNHLY and CDR2 FYNNEI. CDR3 length: 19 residues. The CDR3 DNA is TGTGCCAGCAGTGAGGGGTTAAGGGGGCGCAGAAATAGCAATCAGCCCCAGCATTTT. This encodes CASSEGLRGRRNSNQPQHF.

The CDR3 loop reads CASSQTRDRTGELFF. The CDR3 coding sequence is TGTGCCAGCAGCCAGACGAGGGATCGCACCGGGGAGCTGTTTTTT. The rearrangement joins TRBV7-9 to TRBJ2-2, with TRBD2 as a possible D gene (5 bases). V shed 5 bases and J shed 4 bases, with 14 bases lying between them. CDR1 is SEHNR, CDR2 FQNEAQ, per germline (reference sequence). This CDR3 region has 15 residues.

Ten or more counts support this clonotype. The J gene is TRBJ2-1, the V gene TRBV6-1, with 9 bases matching TRBD1. Germline lookup yields CDR1 MNHNS and CDR2 SASEGT. V gave up 5 bases and J gave up 5 bases; unmatched junction bases: 10. CDR3 size: 16 residues. The CDR3 bases are TGTGCCAGCAGTTACTCTAGGACAGGGGTAAACAATGAGCAGTTCTTC. Translation gives CASSYSRTGVNNEQFF.

This rearrangement joins TRBV28 to TRBJ2-6; no clear D. Trimming left V 5 bases short and J 1 base short, with 9 bases between. The CDR3 covers 15 residues. Germline V gene lookup returns CDR1 MDHEN and CDR2 SYDVKM. Here the CDR3 reads CASSRTYSGANVLTF. The DNA for the CDR3 is TGTGCCAGCAGTCGGACCTATTCTGGGGCCAACGTCCTGACTTTC.

This clonotype was counted at least ten times. The chain links TRBV7-9 to TRBJ2-7; possibly TRBD2 for D (5 bases). The CDR3 spans 13 residues. Trimming took off 5 bases at V and 4 bases at J, with 12 bases between the two ends. The germline V gene encodes CDR1 SEHNR and CDR2 FQNEAQ (reference sequence). In DNA form, the CDR3 reads TGTGCCAGCAGCCCCCCACCGGGATACGAGCAGTACTTC. Translation: CASSPPPGYEQYF.

The chain recombines TRBV11-3 with TRBJ2-1; 7 nucleotides align to TRBD1. Trimming cost V 6 bases and J 4 bases; bases outside gene matches: 9. This CDR3 is built from 15 residues. The V gene's germline CDR1 is SGHNT and CDR2 YENEEA. The CDR3 nucleotides are TGTGCCAGCAGTGGTAAGAGGGGGCAGTACAATGAGCAGTTCTTC. Its translation is CASSGKRGQYNEQFF.

This clonotype has a count of ten or more. This sequence joins TRBV2 and TRBJ2-2, with D possibly being TRBD2 (6 bases). CDR1 is SNHLY, CDR2 FYNNEI, per germline. The V end lost 6 bases, the J end lost 0 bases, and 11 bases lay between the germline ends. This CDR3 region has 15 residues. As DNA, the CDR3 is TGTGCCAGCAGATCGGGACTCGCGAACACCGGGGAGCTGTTTTTT. Its protein is CASRSGLANTGELFF.

The chain combines TRBV27 with TRBJ2-1; 8 bases match TRBD1. The CDR3 totals 17 residues. Losses at the gene ends were 5 bases for V and 0 bases for J; bases not matched to a gene: 9. Germline CDR1 and CDR2: MNHEY and SMNVEV (reference sequence). The DNA for the CDR3 is TGTGCCAGCAGTCTAGGACAGGGTTGGGGCTCCTACAATGAGCAGTTCTTC. Its translation is CASSLGQGWGSYNEQFF.

This clonotype was recorded at least ten times. The chain recombines TRBV28 with TRBJ2-7; D perhaps matches TRBD2 (5 bases). CDR3 length equals 13 residues. The V gene lost 6 bases and the J gene lost 2 bases, with 11 bases spanning the gap. The germline V gene has CDR1 MDHEN and CDR2 SYDVKM. The CDR3 DNA sequence: TGTGCCAGCAGGGGTCCGGGGACCTACGAGCAGTACTTC. Its protein is CASRGPGTYEQYF.

V and J are TRBV19 and TRBJ2-3; 7 nucleotides line up with TRBD2. Germline V gene data show CDR1 as LNHDA and CDR2 as SQIVND (reference sequence). CDR3 length: 16 amino acids. J lost 0 bases, V lost 1 base, and 4 bases had no gene match. The CDR3 region has the DNA TGTGCCAGTAGTATAGGCCCCGGGAGGAGCACAGATACGCAGTATTTT. Encoded protein: CASSIGPGRSTDTQYF.

The rearrangement uses TRBV5-6 and TRBJ1-5; D is perhaps TRBD1 (5 bases). Germline V CDR1 and CDR2: SGHDT, YYEEEE. CDR3 length: 15 amino acids. V was cut by 0 bases and J by 3 bases, with 10 bases left in between. The CDR3 sequence: CASSLATGFNQPQHF. CDR3 sequence (DNA): TGTGCCAGCAGCTTGGCCACAGGCTTCAATCAGCCCCAGCATTTT.

This clonotype was recorded at least ten times. The rearrangement uses TRBV5-6 and TRBJ1-5, with a tentative D call TRBD1 (5 bases). The CDR3 sequence is 15 residues long. Trimming pared 0 bases from V and 4 bases from J, leaving 11 bases between. The germline gives CDR1 SGHDT, CDR2 YYEEEE. DNA for the CDR3: TGTGCCAGCAGCTTGGCGGGACGGCAAAATCAGCCCCAGCATTTT. Its protein product is CASSLAGRQNQPQHF.

This clonotype was detected ten times or more. This sequence joins TRBV6-1 and TRBJ2-3; 12 bases align to TRBD2. The CDR3 is made up of 15 amino acids. The junction had 5 bases not matched to a gene; V was cut back by 6 bases and J by 4 bases. Germline values: CDR1 MNHNS, CDR2 SASEGT. CDR3 loop: CASRGLAGFADTQYF. The CDR3 coding sequence is TGTGCCAGCAGAGGACTAGCGGGGTTTGCAGATACGCAGTATTTT.

The rearrangement joins TRBV10-2 to TRBJ2-3, with 16 nucleotides matching TRBD2. CDR1 WSHSY and CDR2 SAAADI come from the germline V gene. Trimming removed 6 bases from V and 4 bases from J; junction bases left unmatched: 4. There are 16 residues in the CDR3. The CDR3 protein is CASRGLAGGHPDTQYF. CDR3 sequence (DNA): TGCGCCAGCAGGGGACTAGCGGGGGGGCACCCAGATACGCAGTATTTT.